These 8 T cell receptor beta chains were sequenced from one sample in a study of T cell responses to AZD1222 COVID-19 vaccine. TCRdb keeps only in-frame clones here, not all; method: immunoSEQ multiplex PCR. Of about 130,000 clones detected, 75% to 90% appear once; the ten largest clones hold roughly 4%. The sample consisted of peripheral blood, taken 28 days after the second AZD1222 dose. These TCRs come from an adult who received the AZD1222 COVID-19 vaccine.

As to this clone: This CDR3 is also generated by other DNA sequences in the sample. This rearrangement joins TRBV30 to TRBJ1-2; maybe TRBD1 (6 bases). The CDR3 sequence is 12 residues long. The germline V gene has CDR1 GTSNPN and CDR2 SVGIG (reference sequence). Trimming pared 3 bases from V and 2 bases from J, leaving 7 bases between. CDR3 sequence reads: CAWRGQNYGYTF. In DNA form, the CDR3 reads TGTGCCTGGAGAGGACAGAACTATGGCTACACCTTC.

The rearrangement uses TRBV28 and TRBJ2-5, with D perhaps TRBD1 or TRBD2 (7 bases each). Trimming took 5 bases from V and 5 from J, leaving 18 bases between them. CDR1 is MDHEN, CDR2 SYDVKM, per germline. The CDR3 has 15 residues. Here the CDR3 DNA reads TGTGCCAGCAGTCCGGCGGGGGCAGGGGGGGAGACCCAGTACTTC. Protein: CASSPAGAGGETQYF.

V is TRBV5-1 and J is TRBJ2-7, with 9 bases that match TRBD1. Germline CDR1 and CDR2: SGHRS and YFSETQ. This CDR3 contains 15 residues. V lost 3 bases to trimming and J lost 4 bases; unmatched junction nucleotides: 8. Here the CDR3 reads CASSSTPGQGYEQYF. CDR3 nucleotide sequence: TGCGCCAGCAGCTCAACACCGGGACAGGGATACGAGCAGTACTTC.

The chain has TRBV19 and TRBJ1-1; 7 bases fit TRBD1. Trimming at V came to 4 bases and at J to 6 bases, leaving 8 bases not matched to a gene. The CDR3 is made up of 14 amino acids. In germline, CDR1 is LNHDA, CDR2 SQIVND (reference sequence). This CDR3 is CASSTTGLLAEAFF. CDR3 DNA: TGTGCCAGTAGTACGACAGGGCTTTTGGCTGAAGCTTTCTTT.

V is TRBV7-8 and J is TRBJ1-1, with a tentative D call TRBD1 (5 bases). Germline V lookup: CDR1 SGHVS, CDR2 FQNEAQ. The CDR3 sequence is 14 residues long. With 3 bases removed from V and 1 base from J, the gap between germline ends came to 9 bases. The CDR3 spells CASSFSDTNTEAFF. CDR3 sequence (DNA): TGTGCCAGCAGCTTCTCGGACACGAACACTGAAGCTTTCTTT.

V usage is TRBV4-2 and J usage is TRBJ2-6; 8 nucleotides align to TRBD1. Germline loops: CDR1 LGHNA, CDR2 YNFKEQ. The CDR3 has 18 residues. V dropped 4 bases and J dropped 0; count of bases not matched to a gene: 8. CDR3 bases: TGTGCCAGCAGCCTTGCGACAGGGGTCCGCTCTGGGGCCAACGTCCTGACTTTC. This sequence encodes CASSLATGVRSGANVLTF.

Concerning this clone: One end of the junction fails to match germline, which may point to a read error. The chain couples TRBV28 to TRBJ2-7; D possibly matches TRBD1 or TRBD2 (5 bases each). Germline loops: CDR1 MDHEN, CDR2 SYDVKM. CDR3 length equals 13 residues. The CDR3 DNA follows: TGTGCCAGCAGATTATCGGGGCCGTACGAGCAGTACTTC. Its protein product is CASRLSGPYEQYF.

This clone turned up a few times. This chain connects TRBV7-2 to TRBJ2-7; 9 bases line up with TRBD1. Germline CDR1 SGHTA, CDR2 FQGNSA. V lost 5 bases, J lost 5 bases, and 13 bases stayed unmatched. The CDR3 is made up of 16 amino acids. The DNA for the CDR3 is TGTGCCAGCAGCCCCAGGGGCGGGACAGGGATCAACGAGCAGTACTTC. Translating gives CASSPRGGTGINEQYF. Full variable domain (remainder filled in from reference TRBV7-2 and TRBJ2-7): GAGVSQSPSNKVTEKGKDVELRCDPISGHTALYWYRQSLGQGLEFLIYFQGNSAPDKSGLPSDRFSAERTGGSVSTLTIQRTQQEDSAVYLCASSPRGGTGINEQYFGPGTRLTVT.